This passage covers 19 T cell receptor beta chains from one sample sequenced in a study of OX40 agonist ivuxolimab in advanced cancers. Method: immunoSEQ multiplex PCR; TCRdb's copy keeps in-frame clones and lacks some. The sample lists approximately 57,000 clones, 70% to 90% seen once, with around 10% in the top ten. Material: CD4+ or CD8+ T cells sorted from blood, obtained in a trial of the OX40 agonist ivuxolimab. Receptors originate from an adult with an advanced solid tumor such as melanoma, head and neck, liver or kidney cancer.

This clone was detected once. The V gene is TRBV29-1, the J gene TRBJ2-7; 11 bases are shared with TRBD2. The ends lost 4 bases at V and 4 bases at J; junction bases unmatched: 3. Germline lookup yields CDR1 SQVTM and CDR2 ANQGSEA. The CDR3 is 13 residues long. CDR3 sequence reads: CSVVLAGEYEQYF. CDR3 coding DNA: TGCAGCGTTGTACTAGCGGGAGAATACGAGCAGTACTTC.

The CDR3 DNA is TGTGCCAGCAGCTTGGATTTGGAGTCAGGAAACACCATATATTTT. Protein product: CASSLDLESGNTIYF. The chain is built from TRBV5-4 and TRBJ1-3, with D unresolved. The germline gives CDR1 SGHNT, CDR2 YYREEE (reference sequence). There are 15 residues in the CDR3. The ends were cut back, 0 bases at V and 4 bases at J, with 11 bases in the middle.

The chain couples TRBV2 to TRBJ1-5, with D possibly matching TRBD1 (5 bases). Germline V lookup: CDR1 SNHLY, CDR2 FYNNEI. The V end lost 4 bases, the J end lost 4 bases, and 14 bases lay between the germline ends. The CDR3 covers 15 residues. The CDR3, as DNA: TGTGCCAGCAGTGTCGATATTTCAGGGAATCAGCCCCAGCATTTT. Its protein product is CASSVDISGNQPQHF.

The chain joins TRBV10-2 to TRBJ1-1, with a possible D match to TRBD1 (5 bases). CDR3 size: 13 residues. Looked up from germline, CDR1 is WSHSY and CDR2 is SAAADI. The V end was cut by 2 bases, the J end by 8 bases, with 12 bases between. The CDR3 loop is CASSETGPGEAFF. Here the CDR3 DNA reads TGCGCCAGCAGTGAGACCGGACCAGGGGAAGCTTTCTTT.

This clone appeared once. This chain connects TRBV10-2 to TRBJ2-5; 12 bases align to TRBD2. Germline V gene data show CDR1 as WSHSY and CDR2 as SAAADI. V trimming: 6 bases; J trimming: 5 bases; junction bases outside the gene matches: 7. The CDR3 is 15 amino acids. CDR3 amino acids: CASRKLAGGNETQYF. The CDR3 nucleotides are TGCGCCAGCAGGAAACTAGCGGGGGGTAACGAGACCCAGTACTTC.

The rearrangement links TRBV28 to TRBJ1-1; maybe TRBD1 (6 bases). Trimming took off 7 bases at V and 0 bases at J, with 12 bases between the two ends. The CDR3 is made up of 14 amino acids. Germline-derived CDR1 and CDR2 are MDHEN and SYDVKM. The CDR3: CASTPTGMNTEAFF. CDR3 nucleotides: TGTGCCAGCACCCCTACAGGGATGAACACTGAAGCTTTCTTT.

The V gene is TRBV4-3, the J gene TRBJ2-1, with TRBD1 identical over 9 bases. Per germline, CDR1 LGHNA and CDR2 YSLEER. The CDR3 is 15 amino acids. V dropped 4 bases and J dropped 3; count of bases not matched to a gene: 4. CDR3 DNA sequence: TGCGCCAGCAGCCGACGGACAGGGGTCTACAATGAGCAGTTCTTC. It yields the protein CASSRRTGVYNEQFF.

The chain joins TRBV6-9 to TRBJ2-5; 8 bases align to TRBD1. Germline V gene sequence: CDR1 MNHGY, CDR2 SVAAGI. J gave up 5 bases and V 10 bases, and 6 bases lay outside the gene matches. The CDR3 length is 12 residues. The CDR3 loop is CAKTGQAETQYF. The CDR3 coding sequence is TGTGCCAAGACGGGACAGGCTGAGACCCAGTACTTC.

The chain joins TRBV9 to TRBJ2-1; 9 bases fit TRBD2. The trim removed 0 bases at V and 1 base at J, leaving 8 bases unmatched. The V gene's germline CDR1 is SGDLS and CDR2 YYNGEE. CDR3 size: 18 residues. In DNA, the CDR3 is TGTGCCAGCAGCGTAGCTCAAGCGGGGGGAAGATCCTACAATGAGCAGTTCTTC. As protein: CASSVAQAGGRSYNEQFF.

This clone was picked up one time. V gene TRBV27 combines with J gene TRBJ2-1; D assignment may be TRBD1 or TRBD2 (5 bases each). The V and J ends lost 8 bases and 3 bases respectively, with 17 bases between them. Per the germline V gene, CDR1 is MNHEY and CDR2 is SMNVEV (reference sequence). The CDR3 is 15 residues long. In DNA form, the CDR3 reads TGTGCCAGCCTTAATCAGGGACGGCACTACAATGAGCAGTTCTTC. Its translation is CASLNQGRHYNEQFF.

The J gene is TRBJ2-1, the V gene TRBV1; TRBD2 is the table's D call, not checked against the DNA. TRBV1 is noted as a pseudogene. The CDR3 sequence is 13 residues long. The CDR3 here is CTSSQDLAGMQFF. In DNA, the CDR3 is TGCACCAGCAGCCAAGACCTAGCGGGAATGCAGTTCTTC.

The chain couples TRBV28 to TRBJ2-7, with TRBD2 matching 12 bases. The CDR3 loop spans 15 amino acids. J gave up 5 bases and V 6 bases, and 8 bases lay outside the gene matches. The germline V gene encodes CDR1 MDHEN and CDR2 SYDVKM. CDR3 amino acids: CASRVTSGRVNEQYF. The CDR3 DNA reads TGTGCCAGCAGAGTGACTAGCGGGAGAGTTAACGAGCAGTACTTC.

This chain connects TRBV7-2 to TRBJ2-2; either TRBD1 or TRBD2 may supply D (5 bases each). Germline-derived CDR1 and CDR2 are SGHTA and FQGNSA. This CDR3 spans 18 amino acids. V lost 1 base, J lost 7 bases, and 22 bases lay in between. Written as DNA, the CDR3 is TGTGCCAGCAGCTTAGGTACGGGACCTCCGGATGTGAACGGGGAGCTGTTTTTT. Translation gives CASSLGTGPPDVNGELFF.

The J gene is TRBJ2-1, the V gene TRBV19; D is possibly TRBD2 (5 bases). The CDR3 length is 11 residues. Germline V CDR1 and CDR2: LNHDA, SQIVND (reference sequence). V was trimmed by 10 bases and J by 7 bases, leaving 11 bases between them. This CDR3 is CATGRGNEQFF. In DNA, the CDR3 is TGTGCCACCGGCCGAGGGAATGAGCAGTTCTTC. The variable domain in full, completed from reference TRBV19 and TRBJ2-1, reads DGGITQSPKYLFRKEGQNVTLSCEQNLNHDAMYWYRQDPGQGLRLIYYSQIVNDFQKGDIAEGYSVSREKKESFPLTVTSAQKNPTAFYLCATGRGNEQFFGPGTRLTVL.

The rearrangement links TRBV5-4 to TRBJ2-2; unclear D gene. The CDR3 consists of 16 residues. Germline lookup yields CDR1 SGHNT and CDR2 YYREEE (reference sequence). Between the trimmed V and J ends, which lost 0 bases and 4 bases, there was a span of 13 bases. CDR3 bases: TGTGCCAGCAGCTTGGCCTGGATCCACGGCACCGGGGAGCTGTTTTTT. The encoded protein is CASSLAWIHGTGELFF.

The rearrangement joins TRBV15 to TRBJ2-5; D may be TRBD2 (6 bases). Germline V gene sequence: CDR1 LNHNV, CDR2 YYDKDF (reference sequence). V dropped 4 bases and J dropped 2 bases, with 17 bases sitting between them. CDR3 length: 16 amino acids. CDR3: CATSIAFTGTQETQYF. The CDR3 coding sequence is TGTGCCACCAGCATAGCATTCACCGGGACTCAAGAGACCCAGTACTTC.

The rearrangement links TRBV4-1 to TRBJ1-1, with TRBD1 matching over 7 bases. This CDR3 region has 14 residues. Germline-derived CDR1 and CDR2 are MGHRA and YSYEKL. The V and J ends lost 3 bases and 5 bases, in that order; junction bases with no gene match: 6. The CDR3 coding sequence is TGCGCCAGCAGCCAGGGACAGCCAGGGACTGAAGCTTTCTTT. It codes for CASSQGQPGTEAFF.

The chain is built from TRBV11-2 and TRBJ2-3; D remains unclear. CDR3 length equals 14 residues. With 0 bases removed from V and 4 bases from J, the gap between germline ends came to 8 bases. The germline gives CDR1 SGHAT, CDR2 FQNNGV. The CDR3 region is CASSLDPGPDTQYF. The CDR3 nucleotides read TGTGCCAGCAGCTTAGATCCAGGCCCAGATACGCAGTATTTT.

CDR3 region: CASSVGMVTGAYEQYF. CDR3 coding DNA: TGTGCCAGCAGCGTAGGAATGGTGACAGGAGCCTACGAGCAGTACTTC. The chain links TRBV9 to TRBJ2-7, with a tentative D call TRBD1 (6 bases). The CDR3 runs to 16 residues. Germline loops: CDR1 SGDLS, CDR2 YYNGEE. V gave up 0 bases and J gave up 2 bases, with 15 bases separating them.